This entry lists 14 T cell receptor beta chains sequenced from one sample in a study of post-analysis software for immune sequencing data. Whole-study findings and limits: There were roughly five TRBV segments more frequent in patients than controls, and TRBV5-6, TRBV5-1 and TRBV20-1 were among them.

TCR beta cDNA libraries included unique molecular identifiers. MiXCR, run by TCRdb on the PCR reads, gives a single entry per CDR3 protein. The sample shows roughly 540,000 distinct CDR3 sequences, approximately 34% of them seen only once. Their target antigens are unknown. Input material: blood. The origin of the receptors is a girl aged 2 to 17 with multiple sclerosis.

This sequence joins TRBV4-2 and TRBJ2-2; 16 bases map to TRBD2. The length of the CDR3 is 20 residues. Germline V lookup: CDR1 LGHNA, CDR2 YNFKEQ. The junction had 6 bases not matched to a gene; V was cut back by 1 base and J by 1 base. CDR3 coding DNA: TGTGCCAGCAGCCAAGGGGCCGGGACTAGCGGGGGGGAGAACACCGGGGAGCTGTTTTTT. This codes for CASSQGAGTSGGENTGELFF.

The chain uses TRBV11-2 and TRBJ2-3, with 10 bases fitting TRBD2. Germline V CDR1 and CDR2: SGHAT, FQNNGV. The ends lost 6 bases at V and 8 bases at J; junction bases unmatched: 8. The length of the CDR3 is 14 residues. CDR3 sequence: CASSWGTSASTQYF. The CDR3 bases are TGTGCCAGCAGTTGGGGGACTAGCGCGAGTACGCAGTATTTT.

V is TRBV12-3 or TRBV12-4 and J is TRBJ1-2, with 7 bases matching TRBD1. V dropped 11 bases and J dropped 2; count of bases not matched to a gene: 17. The CDR3 spans 16 residues. The DNA of the CDR3 is TGTGCCGGCCTCCTCTCGGGAGCGGGACAGAACTATGGCTACACCTTC. Its protein is CAGLLSGAGQNYGYTF.

There are a few counts of this clonotype. Here the CDR3 DNA reads TGTGCCAGCACGTCTAGCGGGGGAGGGAACAATGAGCAGTTCTTC. Its translation: CASTSSGGGNNEQFF. The chain couples TRBV12-3 or TRBV12-4 to TRBJ2-1, with 10 positions matching TRBD2. This CDR3 has 15 residues. V shed 7 bases, J shed 5 bases, and the junction held 8 bases outside the gene matches.

V and J are TRBV9 and TRBJ2-3; 10 bases match TRBD2. The germline V gene encodes CDR1 SGDLS and CDR2 YYNGEE. With 0 bases clipped from V and 0 bases from J, the junction kept 7 bases outside the gene matches. The CDR3 runs 18 residues. The CDR3 here is CASSVALASGGSTDTQYF. CDR3 nucleotide sequence: TGTGCCAGCAGCGTAGCTCTTGCTAGCGGGGGAAGCACAGATACGCAGTATTTT.

The chain uses TRBV7-2 and TRBJ2-3, with D unclear. Germline V gives CDR1 SGHTA, CDR2 FQGNSA. CDR3 size: 14 residues. V was clipped by 0 bases and J by 6 bases, with 10 bases between them. The CDR3 region is CASSLAGPGDTQYF. CDR3 in DNA: TGTGCCAGCAGCTTAGCGGGCCCTGGGGATACGCAGTATTTT.

This chain connects TRBV13 to TRBJ2-7; D possibly corresponds to TRBD2 (7 bases). The germline V gene has CDR1 PRHDT and CDR2 FYEKMQ (reference sequence). This CDR3 contains 15 residues. The V gene lost 5 bases and the J gene lost 6 bases, with 20 bases spanning the gap. The chain's CDR3 is CASSRRQGGEGEQYF. CDR3 coding DNA: TGTGCCAGCAGCCGCAGGCAAGGGGGGGAGGGCGAGCAGTACTTC.

This clonotype showed up just a few times. J is TRBJ2-1 and V is TRBV20-1; D possibly corresponds to TRBD1 (6 bases). V gave up 0 bases and J gave up 4 bases, with 16 bases separating them. The CDR3 is made up of 16 amino acids. Germline V CDR1 and CDR2: DFQATT, SNEGSKA (reference sequence). The CDR3 nucleotides read TGCAGTGCTAGAGAACAGGGAGTAGTATTTTACAATGAGCAGTTCTTC. Encoded protein: CSAREQGVVFYNEQFF.

The chain couples TRBV20-1 to TRBJ2-1; 7 bases agree with TRBD2. CDR1 is DFQATT, CDR2 SNEGSKA, per germline (reference sequence). This CDR3 is built from 14 residues. The V segment lost 2 bases and the J segment 5 bases; nucleotides outside the gene matches: 6. The DNA of the CDR3 is TGCAGTGCTAGATCCGGGACTACCCACAATGAGCAGTTCTTC. This translates into CSARSGTTHNEQFF.

The gene calls are TRBV7-8 and TRBJ2-1, with TRBD2 matching 12 bases. The CDR3 has 16 residues. The junction had 7 bases not matched to a gene; V was cut back by 5 bases and J by 5 bases. The germline V gene encodes CDR1 SGHVS and CDR2 FQNEAQ. The CDR3 nucleotides read TGTGCCAGCAGCGCAACTAGCGGGGGGCCTAACAATGAGCAGTTCTTC. Protein: CASSATSGGPNNEQFF.

This clonotype was counted between two and nine times. The chain uses TRBV4-1 and TRBJ1-2; perhaps TRBD1 as D (6 bases). Germline loops: CDR1 MGHRA, CDR2 YSYEKL. V gave up 4 bases and J gave up 7 bases, with 13 bases separating them. This CDR3 is built from 13 residues. The DNA of the CDR3 is TGCGCCAGCAGCCGGCAGGGGCAAGCTGGCTACACCTTC. Protein product: CASSRQGQAGYTF.

This clonotype was recorded a few times. The chain has TRBV5-1 and TRBJ2-5, with 10 bases aligning to TRBD2. Germline values: CDR1 SGHRS, CDR2 YFSETQ. The CDR3 loop spans 14 amino acids. The V segment lost 5 bases and the J segment 2 bases; nucleotides outside the gene matches: 3. Written as DNA, the CDR3 is TGCGCCAGCAGTGAAGCGGGGGGGCAAGAGACCCAGTACTTC. It translates to CASSEAGGQETQYF. Using reference TRBV5-1 and TRBJ2-5 for the parts outside the CDR3, the full variable domain is KAGVTQTPRYLIKTRGQQVTLSCSPISGHRSVSWYQQTPGQGLQFLFEYFSETQRNKGNFPGRFSGRQFSNSRSEMNVSTLELGDSALYLCASSEAGGQETQYFGPGTRLLVL.

The V and J genes are TRBV6-5 and TRBJ2-7, with D hard to call. The end of the DNA is better explained by TRBJ2-5, so the J call may be wrong. Germline CDR1 MNHEY, CDR2 SVGAGI. CDR3 size: 13 residues. DNA of the CDR3: TGTGCCAGCAGTTACCTGGAATTGGAGACCCAGTACTTC. Translating gives CASSYLELETQYF.

The gene calls are TRBV28 and TRBJ2-5; 8 bases are shared with TRBD1. There are 15 residues in the CDR3. V trimming: 3 bases; J trimming: 5 bases; junction bases outside the gene matches: 8. Germline CDR1 MDHEN, CDR2 SYDVKM. CDR3 amino acids: CASSLEAGGWETQYF. In nucleotides, the CDR3 is TGTGCCAGCAGTTTGGAGGCAGGGGGCTGGGAGACCCAGTACTTC.